This T cell receptor (beta chain) was profiled in a study of blood T cell repertoires in COVID-19. Repertoires were generated with immunoSEQ multiplex PCR, while TCRdb's copy carries only in-frame clones and drops some. The sample carries approximately 220,000 clones, 83% recorded once. As regards this clone: A junction boundary mismatches the germline segment, possibly from a read error.

This CDR3 has 12 amino acids. CDR1 SGHVS and CDR2 FQNEAQ come from the germline V gene. This receptor was identified in a woman in her thirties or forties who had been exposed to COVID-19. V is TRBV7-8 and J is TRBJ1-1; tentatively, D is TRBD1 (5 bases). Material for sequencing was PBMCs or T cells enriched from blood (not recorded which). CDR3 sequence reads: CASSLEARVGIF. CDR3 DNA: TGTGCCAGCAGCTTAGAAGCCAGGGTTGGGATCTTT.